This T cell receptor beta chain comes out of a study of identical twins. Study-level points and caveats: Zero-insertion analyses were open to partial confounding by invariant MAIT and iNKT cells. Twins showed weaker excess sharing in their beta out-of-frame sequences.

In the case of this clonotype: Its antigen is unidentified.

TCRdb reanalysed the 5' RACE reads using MiXCR and keeps one entry per CDR3 protein. The sample lists about 700,000 distinct CDR3 sequences; over 8.5% were seen once. The data also belong to a second study, concerning yellow fever vaccine responses in identical twins.

Specimen: PBMCs. This receptor was obtained from a woman aged 18-29 years in good health.

CDR3: CASSTKGLANYGYTF. The CDR3 coding sequence is TGTGCCAGCAGCACAAAAGGGTTAGCTAACTATGGCTACACCTTC. The chain carries TRBV5-6 and TRBJ1-2, with D unclear. The V gene's germline CDR1 is SGHDT and CDR2 YYEEEE. Trimming left V 4 bases short and J 0 bases short, with 13 bases between. The CDR3 covers 15 residues.